This TCR beta chain was found in a study of T cell repertoires in cytomegalovirus infection. Looking at the study overall: Indications of both CMV infection and matching HLA type were provided by public TCR beta signatures. Whole-study results and caveats: Summed public TCR beta family frequency identified CMV carriers bearing the relevant HLA.

As concerns this clonotype: The antigen is undetermined.

Each CDR3 protein is one row after TCRdb ran MiXCR on the reads. The data show roughly 720,000 distinct CDR3 sequences, 35% seen once. This CDR3 spans 19 amino acids. J was trimmed by 4 bases and V by 4 bases; bases with no gene match: 21. Germline V gives CDR1 LGHNT, CDR2 FRNRAP. The specimen was PBMCs. This receptor was taken from a human donor in good health (CMV status not recorded). Some clones in this sample may be carry-over from other donors' samples. The chain uses TRBV12-5 and TRBJ1-1; TRBD1 agrees at 7 bases. The CDR3 nucleotides read TGTGCTAGTGGTTGGAACCTACACAGGGGACCACAGCCGAGCACTGAAGCTTTCTTT. It yields the protein CASGWNLHRGPQPSTEAFF.